Below, 16 T cell receptor beta chains from the same sample are listed, as sequenced in a study of vaccination effects on CD4 cells after COVID-19 (dated by TCRdb to 2022 to 2024). Libraries were prepared through the immunoSEQ multiplex PCR assay. In its TCRdb copy, this immuneACCESS table keeps in-frame sequences only and misses some clones. Where compared with another copy, unresolved V genes explain less than half of these, and the others have no known cause. Present in this sample are tens of thousands of clones, around 76% of which were seen just once. About 5% of the sample is taken by the ten largest. In the ViraFEST assay, PBMC were stimulated with viral peptide pools, and antigen-specific CD4+ T cell clonotypes were then identified by expansion using TCR sequencing. After 10 to 11 days of culture, CD4+ T cells were isolated with the EasySep CD4+ T cell isolation kit. PCR-confirmed SARS-CoV-2 infection had occurred in convalescent patients between March and December 2020, before the Alpha, Beta and Delta variants emerged in the United States.

These receptors' targets are unknown. Source: CD4+ T cells from PBMCs cultured with HIV peptides, taken before COVID-19 vaccination. The cell subset or site label, as the study defines it: HIV-1 Nef peptide pool negative control/reference culture. The receptors here all came from a human donor who had a prior SARS-CoV-2 infection.

Only a few counts were recorded for this clone. This chain connects TRBV6-6 to TRBJ2-3; possibly TRBD2 for D (6 bases). The length of the CDR3 is 13 residues. Germline CDR1 and CDR2: MNHNY and SVGAGI (reference sequence). V lost 2 bases and J 11 bases, leaving 14 bases between the germline ends. The CDR3 loop reads CASSYELRGWQYF. The CDR3 DNA follows: TGTGCCAGCAGTTACGAATTGCGGGGTTGGCAGTATTTT.

This chain joins TRBV5-1 and TRBJ2-3; possibly TRBD2 for D (7 bases). The germline CDR1 and CDR2 sequences are SGHRS and YFSETQ. The length of the CDR3 is 14 residues. The V gene lost 4 bases and the J gene lost 3 bases, with 12 bases spanning the gap. The CDR3 bases are TGCGCCAGCAGCGGGGGGGGCCCAACAGATACGCAGTATTTT. Its protein is CASSGGGPTDTQYF.

The table lists this clone with a few counts. The chain links TRBV6-5 to TRBJ2-7; 7 bases fit TRBD2. V dropped 8 bases and J dropped 0; count of bases not matched to a gene: 10. Per the germline V gene, CDR1 is MNHEY and CDR2 is SVGAGI. This CDR3 region has 15 residues. In nucleotides, the CDR3 is TGTGCCAGCGGAAGGATGCTAGCGGACTCCTACGAGCAGTACTTC. Residues: CASGRMLADSYEQYF.

Only a few counts were recorded for this clone. The chain links TRBV6-5 to TRBJ2-3; the D is unclear. Germline V CDR1 and CDR2: MNHEY, SVGAGI. This CDR3 region has 14 residues. The V end was cut by 2 bases, the J end by 1 base, with 7 bases between. CDR3 bases: TGTGCCAGCAGTTACAGGGTTCGCACAGATACGCAGTATTTT. Amino acid sequence: CASSYRVRTDTQYF.

J is TRBJ1-5 and V is TRBV6-5; D unresolved. The CDR3 length is 14 residues. V lost 3 bases to trimming and J lost 0 bases, with 6 bases between them. Looked up from germline, CDR1 is MNHEY and CDR2 is SVGAGI. CDR3 coding DNA: TGTGCCAGCAGTTATGAAATTAGCAATCAGCCCCAGCATTTT. Its protein product is CASSYEISNQPQHF.

CDR3 DNA sequence: TGTGCCAGTAGTACCCAACACGGACAGGGAGGCTACGAGCAGTACTTC. Residues: CASSTQHGQGGYEQYF. V is TRBV19 and J is TRBJ2-7, with 8 bases aligning to TRBD1. CDR1 is LNHDA and CDR2 is SQIVND in the germline V gene (reference sequence). V gave up 4 bases and J gave up 3 bases; unmatched junction bases: 11. The CDR3 is 16 amino acids.

This sequence joins TRBV20-1 and TRBJ2-1, with 7 positions matching TRBD2. The trim removed 5 bases at V and 11 bases at J, leaving 6 bases unmatched. The CDR3 is made up of 11 amino acids. CDR1 is DFQATT, CDR2 SNEGSKA, per germline (reference sequence). As DNA, the CDR3 is TGCAGTGCTTCCGCTAGCGGAAAGCAGTTCTTC. It translates to CSASASGKQFF.

The rearrangement links TRBV6-5 to TRBJ2-1; D not resolved. Germline V gives CDR1 MNHEY, CDR2 SVGAGI. The CDR3 sequence is 16 residues long. The V and J ends lost 1 base and 9 bases respectively, with 19 bases between them. CDR3 protein: CASSYFLGDGQSEQFF. CDR3 in DNA: TGTGCCAGCAGTTACTTCCTTGGAGACGGGCAGAGTGAGCAGTTCTTC.

CDR3 sequence (DNA): TGTGCCAGCAGCGTAGGAGGTAGCCGAAGCACAGATACGCAGTATTTT. This codes for CASSVGGSRSTDTQYF. The chain recombines TRBV9 with TRBJ2-3; D is undetermined. V lost 0 bases, J lost 0 bases, and 11 bases lay in between. The CDR3 is 16 amino acids. CDR1 and CDR2 from the germline V gene are SGDLS and YYNGEE.

V is TRBV9 and J is TRBJ2-3; 12 positions agree with TRBD2. In germline, CDR1 is SGDLS, CDR2 YYNGEE. CDR3 length: 17 amino acids. V shed 0 bases, J shed 0 bases, and the junction held 2 bases outside the gene matches. The CDR3 region has the DNA TGTGCCAGCAGCGTAGGACTAGCGGGAGCGAGCACAGATACGCAGTATTTT. It yields the protein CASSVGLAGASTDTQYF.

A few counts support this clone. This sequence joins TRBV30 and TRBJ1-1; weak D call: TRBD1 (5 bases). Germline V gives CDR1 GTSNPN, CDR2 SVGIG (reference sequence). There are 12 residues in the CDR3. The V gene lost 0 bases and the J gene lost 9 bases, with 11 bases spanning the gap. The CDR3 bases are TGTGCCTGGAGTGTAGTGTACAGGCAAGCTTTCTTT. Translation gives CAWSVVYRQAFF.

This sequence joins TRBV5-4 and TRBJ1-1; D gene unclear. The V end was cut by 0 bases, the J end by 5 bases, with 8 bases between. CDR1 SGHNT and CDR2 YYREEE come from the germline V gene (reference sequence). The CDR3 consists of 13 residues. The CDR3 sequence is CASSLVGRTEAFF. The CDR3 DNA reads TGTGCCAGCAGCTTGGTAGGGAGGACTGAAGCTTTCTTT.

A few counts support this clone. The V gene is TRBV7-8, the J gene TRBJ1-5; 7 bases align to TRBD1. Germline CDR1 reads SGHVS; CDR2 reads FQNEAQ. J gave up 9 bases and V 2 bases, and 10 bases lay outside the gene matches. CDR3 size: 15 residues. CDR3 loop: CASSLIRQGGWPQHF. CDR3 bases: TGTGCCAGCAGCTTAATACGGCAGGGGGGTTGGCCCCAGCATTTT.

This rearrangement joins TRBV25-1 to TRBJ2-1; 7 bases match TRBD2. This CDR3 has 16 residues. V dropped 2 bases and J dropped 6; count of bases not matched to a gene: 10. Germline V gene lookup returns CDR1 MGHDK and CDR2 SYGVNS. The CDR3 DNA reads as TGTGCCAGCAGTGAACTTCTCGCGGGAGACGTCAATGAGCAGTTCTTC. It codes for CASSELLAGDVNEQFF.

This clone has a handful of counts. The chain joins TRBV5-8 to TRBJ2-1, with 11 bases lining up with TRBD2. The CDR3 is 14 amino acids. The germline gives CDR1 SGHTS, CDR2 YDEGEE. Trimming cost V 5 bases and J 9 bases; bases outside gene matches: 7. CDR3 DNA sequence: TGTGCCAGCAGGGATAGCGGGAGGGCCGCTGAGCAGTTCTTC. Residues: CASRDSGRAAEQFF.

The genes are TRBV6-5 and TRBJ2-2; TRBD2 matches at 10 bases. From germline, CDR1 is MNHEY and CDR2 SVGAGI. The CDR3 extends over 15 amino acids. Trimming at V came to 7 bases and at J to 6 bases, leaving 8 bases not matched to a gene. The DNA for the CDR3 is TGTGCCAGCAAAATTAGCGGGAGGAGGCCCGGGGAGCTGTTTTTT. This encodes CASKISGRRPGELFF.